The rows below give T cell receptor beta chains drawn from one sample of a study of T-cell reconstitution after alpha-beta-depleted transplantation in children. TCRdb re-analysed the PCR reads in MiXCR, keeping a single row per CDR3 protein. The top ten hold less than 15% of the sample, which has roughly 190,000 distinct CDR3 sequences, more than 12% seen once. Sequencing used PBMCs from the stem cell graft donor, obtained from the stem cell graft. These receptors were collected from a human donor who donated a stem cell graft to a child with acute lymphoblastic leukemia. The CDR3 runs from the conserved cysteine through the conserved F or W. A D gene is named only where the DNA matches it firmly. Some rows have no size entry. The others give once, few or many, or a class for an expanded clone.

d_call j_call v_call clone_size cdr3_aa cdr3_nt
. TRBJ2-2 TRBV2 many CASSADRNTGELFF TGTGCCAGCAGTGCGGACAGGAACACCGGGGAGCTGTTTTTT
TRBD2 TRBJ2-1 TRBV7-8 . CASGPGLAGNEQFF TGTGCCAGCGGCCCGGGACTAGCGGGGAATGAGCAGTTCTTC
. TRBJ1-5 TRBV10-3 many CAITSKPNQPQHF TGTGCCATCACCTCTAAACCCAATCAGCCCCAGCATTTT
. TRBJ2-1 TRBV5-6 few CASSLRGGGTINEQFF TGTGCCAGCAGCTTGAGGGGGGGGGGTACTATTAATGAGCAGTTCTTC
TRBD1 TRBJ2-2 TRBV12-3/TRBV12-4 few CASGTGVTGELFF TGTGCCAGCGGGACAGGGGTCACCGGGGAGCTGTTTTTT
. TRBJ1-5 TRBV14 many CASSQARQAINQPQHF TGTGCCAGCAGCCAAGCAAGACAGGCGATTAATCAGCCCCAGCATTTT
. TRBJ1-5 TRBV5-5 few CASSSRGGGDQPQHF TGTGCCAGCAGCTCCCGTGGGGGGGGGGATCAGCCCCAGCATTTT
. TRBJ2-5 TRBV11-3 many CASSTPSRVIETQYF TGTGCCAGCAGCACCCCCTCCAGGGTGATAGAGACCCAGTACTTC
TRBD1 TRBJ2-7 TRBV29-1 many CSVDRGLGEQYF TGCAGCGTTGACAGGGGGCTGGGCGAGCAGTACTTC
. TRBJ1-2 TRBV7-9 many CASSSTASYGYTF TGTGCCAGCAGCTCGACTGCTAGCTATGGCTACACCTTC
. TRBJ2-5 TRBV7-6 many CATGSQETQYF TGTGCCACGGGGTCTCAAGAGACCCAGTACTTC
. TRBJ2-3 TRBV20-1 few CSASGDRGKVADTQYF TGCAGTGCTAGCGGGGACCGCGGAAAAGTGGCAGATACGCAGTATTTT
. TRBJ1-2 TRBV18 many CASSPSENYGYTF TGTGCCAGCTCACCATCGGAAAACTATGGCTACACCTTC
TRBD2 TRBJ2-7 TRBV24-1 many CATSESGNTYEQYF TGTGCCACCAGTGAAAGCGGGAATACCTACGAGCAGTACTTC
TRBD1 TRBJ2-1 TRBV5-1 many CASSLPLRTGTGGHEQFF TGCGCCAGCAGCTTGCCCTTGAGGACCGGGACAGGCGGACATGAGCAGTTCTTC
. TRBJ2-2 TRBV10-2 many CASSANPISNTGELFF TGCGCCAGCAGTGCAAACCCTATTTCGAACACCGGGGAGCTGTTTTTT
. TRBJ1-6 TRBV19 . CASSLGRGLSPLHF TGTGCCAGTAGTCTAGGCCGCGGCCTTTCACCCCTCCACTTT
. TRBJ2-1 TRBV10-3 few CAISEDSWWDEQFF TGTGCCATCAGTGAGGACAGCTGGTGGGATGAGCAGTTCTTC
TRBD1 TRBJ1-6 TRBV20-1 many CSAREGQGFGGSPLHF TGCAGTGCAAGAGAGGGACAGGGGTTCGGAGGTTCACCCCTCCACTTT
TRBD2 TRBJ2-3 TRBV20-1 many CSTGASGLVEDTQYF TGCAGTACCGGGGCTAGCGGTTTGGTTGAAGATACGCAGTATTTT
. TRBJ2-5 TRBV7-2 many CASSLVAETQYF TGTGCCAGCAGCTTGGTAGCGGAGACCCAGTACTTC
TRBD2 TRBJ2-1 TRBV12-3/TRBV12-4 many CASTVRTSGRDEQFF TGTGCCAGCACCGTGAGGACTAGCGGGAGGGATGAGCAGTTCTTC
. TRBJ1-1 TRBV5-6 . CASSFAGTNTEAFF TGTGCCAGCAGCTTCGCAGGGACGAACACTGAAGCTTTCTTT
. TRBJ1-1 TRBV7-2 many CASSLAGRDPAFF TGTGCCAGCAGCTTAGCCGGGAGGGATCCAGCTTTCTTT
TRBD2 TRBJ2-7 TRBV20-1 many CSAVAGVYEQYF TGCAGTGCCGTAGCGGGAGTCTACGAGCAGTACTTC